A single sample is the source of the 7 T cell receptor beta chains below, sequenced in a study of blood T cell repertoires in COVID-19. Measured with immunoSEQ multiplex PCR; TCRdb has only the in-frame clones, and not every one. Among a few hundred thousand clones listed, approximately 86% were seen once. The sample was PBMCs or T cells enriched from blood (not recorded which). Every receptor here comes from a woman in her fifties or sixties with acute COVID-19.

The genes are TRBV9 and TRBJ1-5, with D unresolved. Germline lookup yields CDR1 SGDLS and CDR2 YYNGEE. The CDR3 runs 13 residues. The V end lost 4 bases, the J end lost 4 bases, and 9 bases lay between the germline ends. This CDR3 is CASSFEGNQPQHF. DNA for the CDR3: TGTGCCAGCAGCTTTGAGGGTAATCAGCCCCAGCATTTT.

This chain joins TRBV11-2 and TRBJ1-3; 7 bases line up with TRBD1. V was clipped by 10 bases and J by 0 bases; unmatched bases: 6. Germline CDR1 and CDR2: SGHAT and FQNNGV. CDR3 length: 14 residues. This chain's CDR3 is CATAGQRSGNTIYF. The CDR3 DNA is TGTGCCACGGCGGGACAGCGCTCTGGAAACACCATATATTTT.

V and J are TRBV28 and TRBJ1-6, with a possible D match to TRBD1 (5 bases). V was trimmed by 6 bases and J by 6 bases, leaving 15 bases between them. The CDR3 totals 15 residues. Per germline, CDR1 MDHEN and CDR2 SYDVKM. CDR3: CASRLPGLGNSPLHF. The CDR3 DNA follows: TGTGCCAGCAGACTCCCGGGACTTGGTAATTCACCCCTCCACTTT.

V usage is TRBV4-2 and J usage is TRBJ1-5; D may be TRBD1 (5 bases). The germline CDR1 and CDR2 sequences are LGHNA and YNFKEQ. V was cut by 0 bases and J by 6 bases, with 12 bases left in between. The CDR3 covers 15 residues. Here the CDR3 reads CASSQERGRGQPQHF. For the CDR3, the DNA is TGTGCCAGCAGCCAAGAAAGGGGAAGGGGTCAGCCCCAGCATTTT.

V gene TRBV5-1 combines with J gene TRBJ2-1; TRBD2 matches at 9 bases. The germline V gene encodes CDR1 SGHRS and CDR2 YFSETQ. V lost 3 bases and J lost 4; bases outside the gene matches: 5. This CDR3 comprises 15 residues. CDR3 sequence reads: CASSYSGSPYNEQFF. The DNA of the CDR3 is TGCGCCAGCAGCTATAGCGGGAGTCCATACAATGAGCAGTTCTTC.

V gene TRBV27 combines with J gene TRBJ2-5, with a tentative D call TRBD2 (7 bases). The length of the CDR3 is 16 residues. The germline gives CDR1 MNHEY, CDR2 SMNVEV (reference sequence). V gave up 5 bases and J gave up 0 bases, with 16 bases separating them. The CDR3 loop is CASSLLQGGYQETQYF. CDR3 coding DNA: TGTGCCAGCAGTCTCCTACAGGGAGGGTACCAAGAGACCCAGTACTTC.

This chain connects TRBV4-1 to TRBJ2-3; 8 bases are a match to TRBD1. Per germline, CDR1 MGHRA and CDR2 YSYEKL. After removal of 3 bases from V and 2 bases from J, the junction contained 4 bases not matched to a gene. CDR3 length: 15 amino acids. CDR3 sequence reads: CASSHKDRDTDTQYF. As DNA, the CDR3 is TGCGCCAGCAGCCACAAGGACAGGGACACAGATACGCAGTATTTT.